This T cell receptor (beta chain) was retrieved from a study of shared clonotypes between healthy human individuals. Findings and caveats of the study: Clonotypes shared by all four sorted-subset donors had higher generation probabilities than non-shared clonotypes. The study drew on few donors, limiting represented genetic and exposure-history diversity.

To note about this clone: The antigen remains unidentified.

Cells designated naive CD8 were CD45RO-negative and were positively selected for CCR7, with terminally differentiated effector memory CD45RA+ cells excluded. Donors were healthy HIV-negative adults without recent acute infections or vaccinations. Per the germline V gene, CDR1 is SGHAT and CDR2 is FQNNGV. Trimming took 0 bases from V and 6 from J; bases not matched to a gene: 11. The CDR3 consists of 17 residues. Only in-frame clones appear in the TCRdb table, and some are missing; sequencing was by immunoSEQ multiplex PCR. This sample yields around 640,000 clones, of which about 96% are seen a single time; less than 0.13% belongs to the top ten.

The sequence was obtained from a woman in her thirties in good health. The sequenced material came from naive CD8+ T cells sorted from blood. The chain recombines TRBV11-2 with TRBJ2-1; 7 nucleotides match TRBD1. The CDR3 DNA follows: TGTGCCAGCAGCTTAGATCGGGTGACAGGGACCCTCAATGAGCAGTTCTTC. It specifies CASSLDRVTGTLNEQFF.